These 27 T cell receptor beta chains were all obtained from the same sample, sequenced in a study of blood T cell repertoires in COVID-19. Profiled with immunoSEQ multiplex PCR; TCRdb holds only in-frame clones, not every one. The data show about 170,000 clones, 80% to 90% seen once. Sequencing input: PBMCs or T cells enriched from blood (not recorded which). These receptors were obtained from a man aged 45-65 years who had recovered from COVID-19.

This rearrangement joins TRBV6-2 or TRBV6-3 to TRBJ1-2; 9 bases agree with TRBD1. Trimming at V came to 0 bases and at J to 4 bases, leaving 0 bases not matched to a gene. The CDR3 consists of 14 residues. Germline assignment: CDR1 MNHEY and CDR2 SVGEGT. The CDR3 reads CASSYSTGGYGYTF. The CDR3, as DNA: TGTGCCAGCAGTTACTCGACAGGGGGCTATGGCTACACCTTC.

The chain joins TRBV6-5 to TRBJ1-1; 7 bases agree with TRBD1. J lost 0 bases, V lost 7 bases, and 8 bases had no gene match. The CDR3 is 15 residues long. Per germline, CDR1 MNHEY and CDR2 SVGAGI. CDR3 in DNA: TGTGCCAGCACCACCCGGGACAGCCTGAACACTGAAGCTTTCTTT. Translated: CASTTRDSLNTEAFF.

J is TRBJ2-1 and V is TRBV13, with a possible D match to TRBD2 (5 bases). The CDR3 spans 15 residues. CDR1 is PRHDT, CDR2 FYEKMQ, per germline (reference sequence). V was shortened by 5 bases and J by 0 bases, with 11 bases between the two germline ends. DNA for the CDR3: TGTGCCAGCAGCCTACCCGGGGTCTCCTACAATGAGCAGTTCTTC. It specifies CASSLPGVSYNEQFF.

This clone was detected only a few times. This sequence joins TRBV12-5 and TRBJ1-1, with D perhaps TRBD1 (5 bases). V was clipped by 0 bases and J by 4 bases, with 12 bases between them. Germline CDR1 and CDR2: LGHNT and FRNRAP. This CDR3 region has 15 residues. The CDR3 DNA follows: TGTGCTAGTGGTTTGGTAGGAGGGAGGGGCACTGAAGCTTTCTTT. It encodes CASGLVGGRGTEAFF.

The CDR3 sequence: CASSLPRQGFNQPQHF. The CDR3 DNA sequence: TGTGCCAGCAGTTTGCCCCGACAGGGATTCAATCAGCCCCAGCATTTT. The genes are TRBV6-8 and TRBJ1-5, with 7 bases identical to TRBD1. The CDR3 totals 16 residues. After removal of 4 bases from V and 3 bases from J, the junction contained 9 bases not matched to a gene. From germline, CDR1 is MNHGY and CDR2 SAAAGT.

This clone is a singleton in its sample. The J gene is TRBJ1-1, the V gene TRBV9; D remains ambiguous. CDR1 and CDR2 from the germline V gene are SGDLS and YYNGEE. The ends were cut back, 2 bases at V and 4 bases at J, with 15 bases in the middle. This CDR3 comprises 15 residues. The CDR3 DNA reads as TGTGCCAGCAGCGTTACGGGGTCCGCTTCCACTGAAGCTTTCTTT. Protein product: CASSVTGSASTEAFF.

This clone turned up a few times. This chain joins TRBV28 and TRBJ2-3, with 7 bases that match TRBD2. V trimming: 5 bases; J trimming: 3 bases; junction bases outside the gene matches: 8. CDR1 is MDHEN, CDR2 SYDVKM, per germline. This CDR3 is 15 amino acids long. CDR3 sequence: CASSPGGGGTDTQYF. CDR3 bases: TGTGCCAGCAGTCCCGGCGGGGGAGGAACAGATACGCAGTATTTT.

The chain has TRBV5-5 and TRBJ2-7; the match to TRBD1 covers 7 bases. The germline gives CDR1 SGHKS, CDR2 YYEKEE (reference sequence). Unmatched junction bases numbered 5, after V lost 2 bases and J lost 3 bases. The CDR3 is made up of 14 amino acids. CDR3 sequence: CASSLRDSFYEQYF. The CDR3 coding sequence is TGTGCCAGCAGCTTAAGGGACAGCTTCTACGAGCAGTACTTC.

The chain has TRBV10-3 and TRBJ2-3; 8 bases agree with TRBD1. The V gene end was trimmed by 11 bases and the J gene end by 0 bases; junction bases not matched to a gene: 7. The CDR3 is 14 residues long. Germline-derived CDR1 and CDR2 are ENHRY and SYGVKD. The CDR3 sequence: CAASGQGSTDTQYF. In DNA, the CDR3 is TGTGCCGCAAGCGGACAGGGCAGCACAGATACGCAGTATTTT.

This clone appeared a single time. This chain links TRBV21-1 with TRBJ2-3; the table's TRBD2 call for D was not verified on the DNA. TRBV21-1 is a listed pseudogene. CDR3 length: 16 residues. The CDR3 sequence: CASSNQAFTSTDTQYF. DNA for the CDR3: TGTGCCAGCAGCAATCAAGCCTTTACTAGCACAGATACGCAGTATTTT.

The rearrangement joins TRBV29-1 to TRBJ2-5; 10 bases are a match to TRBD2. Germline-derived CDR1 and CDR2 are SQVTM and ANQGSEA. V shed 1 base and J 3 bases; nucleotides not matched to a gene: 5. The CDR3 totals 15 residues. The CDR3 loop reads CSVEGTSGPKETQYF. The DNA for the CDR3 is TGCAGCGTTGAAGGGACTAGCGGACCCAAAGAGACCCAGTACTTC.

There are a few counts of this clone. The chain employs TRBV5-1 and TRBJ1-4, with TRBD1 identical over 7 bases. Germline V gene lookup returns CDR1 SGHRS and CDR2 YFSETQ. J lost 6 bases, V lost 2 bases, and 4 bases had no gene match. This CDR3 contains 14 residues. CDR3 coding DNA: TGCGCCAGCAGCTTAAGGACAGGAGATGAAAAACTGTTTTTT. It translates to CASSLRTGDEKLFF.

V and J are TRBV7-8 and TRBJ2-3; D might be TRBD2 (6 bases). The CDR3 runs to 14 residues. The V gene lost 1 base and the J gene lost 3 bases, with 8 bases spanning the gap. Germline CDR1 SGHVS, CDR2 FQNEAQ. In DNA, the CDR3 is TGTGCCAGCAGCTTAGACCTAGCGACAGATACGCAGTATTTT. Protein product: CASSLDLATDTQYF. The full variable domain, in which reference TRBV7-8 and TRBJ2-3 provide the parts outside the CDR3, is GAGVSQSPRYKVAKRGQDVALRCDPISGHVSLFWYQQALGQGPEFLTYFQNEAQLDKSGLPSDRFFAERPEGSVSTLKIQRTQQEDSAVYLCASSLDLATDTQYFGPGTRLTVL.

The gene calls are TRBV6-5 and TRBJ1-2; 9 bases map to TRBD1. The CDR3 length is 15 residues. The germline V gene encodes CDR1 MNHEY and CDR2 SVGAGI. V was clipped by 7 bases and J by 0 bases; unmatched bases: 6. The DNA for the CDR3 is TGTGCCAGCACTCCAGGACAGGGGCCTAACTATGGCTACACCTTC. It codes for CASTPGQGPNYGYTF.

The CDR3 here is CASSPLAGGSEQYF. CDR3 nucleotides: TGTGCCAGCAGCCCACTAGCGGGGGGATCCGAGCAGTACTTC. The chain couples TRBV7-8 to TRBJ2-7, with 12 bases fitting TRBD2. CDR3 length: 14 amino acids. The ends lost 5 bases at V and 6 bases at J; junction bases unmatched: 5. The V gene's germline CDR1 is SGHVS and CDR2 FQNEAQ.

V and J are TRBV7-2 and TRBJ2-2; possible D gene TRBD2, 5 bases. The CDR3 contains 16 residues. Trimming left V 2 bases short and J 8 bases short, with 18 bases between. The germline gives CDR1 SGHTA, CDR2 FQGNSA. CDR3 region: CASSLNPGMGGGELFF. The CDR3 nucleotides are TGTGCCAGCAGCTTAAATCCGGGAATGGGTGGAGGGGAGCTGTTTTTT.

Points on this clone: Germline is not matched at one junction end, which may reflect a read error. The rearrangement joins TRBV9 to TRBJ1-6; 9 bases agree with TRBD1. Per the germline V gene, CDR1 is SGDLS and CDR2 is YYNGEE. The CDR3 length is 15 residues. CDR3 bases: TGTGCCAGCAGCGTGTGGGACAGGGACAATTCGCCCCTCCACTTT. Translated: CASSVWDRDNSPLHF.

In the case of this clone: This sample includes further DNA sequences coding for the same CDR3. This chain links TRBV19 with TRBJ1-1; possible D gene TRBD1, 6 bases. V was clipped by 5 bases and J by 0 bases, with 7 bases between them. This CDR3 has 13 amino acids. Germline V CDR1 and CDR2: LNHDA, SQIVND (reference sequence). The CDR3 protein is CASSRTVNTEAFF. CDR3 bases: TGTGCCAGTAGTCGGACAGTGAACACTGAAGCTTTCTTT.

The chain uses TRBV19 and TRBJ2-7, with D tentatively TRBD1 (6 bases). CDR3 length: 15 amino acids. Germline lookup yields CDR1 LNHDA and CDR2 SQIVND (reference sequence). V shed 6 bases and J shed 3 bases, with 18 bases lying between them. This CDR3 reads CASRAYRDKIYEQYF. As DNA, the CDR3 is TGTGCCAGTAGAGCCTACCGGGACAAGATCTACGAGCAGTACTTC.

The DNA for the CDR3 is TGTGCCAGCAGCTTTCAGGGGGCGGGAATTGAGACCCAGTACTTC. Protein sequence: CASSFQGAGIETQYF. The rearrangement uses TRBV7-6 and TRBJ2-5; 8 positions agree with TRBD1. CDR3 length equals 15 residues. V dropped 3 bases and J dropped 5; count of bases not matched to a gene: 8. Germline V gene sequence: CDR1 SGHVS, CDR2 FNYEAQ.

The chain is built from TRBV4-1 and TRBJ2-3; 8 positions match TRBD2. CDR1 and CDR2 (germline): MGHRA, YSYEKL. V dropped 0 bases and J dropped 9; count of bases not matched to a gene: 5. There are 14 residues in the CDR3. CDR3 sequence (DNA): TGCGCCAGCAGCCAAGATGGTACTAGCGGAACGCAGTATTTT. It encodes CASSQDGTSGTQYF.

The genes are TRBV15 and TRBJ2-5, with D uncertain. Trimming removed 0 bases from V and 2 bases from J, with 7 bases in between. There are 14 residues in the CDR3. Germline V gene sequence: CDR1 LNHNV, CDR2 YYDKDF (reference sequence). Here the CDR3 DNA reads TGTGCCACCAGCAGAGAACAGATACAAGAGACCCAGTACTTC. Translating gives CATSREQIQETQYF.

The chain combines TRBV4-2 with TRBJ1-3, with 9 positions matching TRBD1. CDR1 LGHNA and CDR2 YNFKEQ come from the germline V gene. V lost 0 bases and J lost 0; bases outside the gene matches: 3. The CDR3 contains 17 residues. The CDR3 sequence: CASSQDRTGVSGNTIYF. CDR3 bases: TGTGCCAGCAGCCAAGATAGGACAGGGGTCTCTGGAAACACCATATATTTT.

The chain is built from TRBV5-6 and TRBJ2-3; D not resolved. Trimming stripped 1 base from V and 2 bases from J, with 11 bases between. CDR1 and CDR2 (germline): SGHDT, YYEEEE. The CDR3 covers 15 residues. The CDR3 sequence is CASSLSLDYTDTQYF. CDR3 coding DNA: TGTGCCAGCAGCTTGAGTCTAGATTACACAGATACGCAGTATTTT. Drawing the rest from reference TRBV5-6 and TRBJ2-3, the complete variable domain is DAGVTQSPTHLIKTRGQQVTLRCSPKSGHDTVSWYQQALGQGPQFIFQYYEEEERQRGNFPDRFSGHQFPNYSSELNVNALLLGDSALYLCASSLSLDYTDTQYFGPGTRLTVL.

The chain carries TRBV27 and TRBJ2-2; TRBD1 matches at 7 bases. Germline V gives CDR1 MNHEY, CDR2 SMNVEV (reference sequence). This CDR3 region has 15 residues. Unmatched junction bases numbered 5, after V lost 3 bases and J lost 4 bases. The CDR3: CASSFRGRSTGELFF. Written as DNA, the CDR3 is TGTGCCAGCAGTTTTAGGGGGCGCAGCACCGGGGAGCTGTTTTTT.

The chain is built from TRBV30 and TRBJ1-2; TRBD1 aligns across 7 bases. The CDR3 extends over 13 amino acids. CDR1 is GTSNPN and CDR2 is SVGIG in the germline V gene (reference sequence). The V gene end was trimmed by 8 bases and the J gene end by 0 bases; junction bases not matched to a gene: 6. Written as DNA, the CDR3 is TGTGCCATGAGGGACAGTTCTAACTATGGCTACACCTTC. It codes for CAMRDSSNYGYTF. The full variable domain, with the rest looked up from reference TRBV30 and TRBJ1-2, is SQTIHQWPATLVQPVGSPLSLECTVEGTSNPNLYWYRQAAGRGLQLLFYSVGIGQISSEVPQNLSASRPQDRQFILSSKKLLLSDSGFYLCAMRDSSNYGYTFGSGTRLTVV.

This clone was counted between two and nine times. V usage is TRBV5-4 and J usage is TRBJ1-1, with TRBD1 as a possible D gene (5 bases). Germline V gives CDR1 SGHNT, CDR2 YYREEE (reference sequence). The length of the CDR3 is 14 residues. Deletions cut 4 bases from V and 2 bases from J, with 12 bases between. The CDR3 DNA reads TGTGCCAGCAGCATGACAGAGTTTAACACTGAAGCTTTCTTT. Translation: CASSMTEFNTEAFF.